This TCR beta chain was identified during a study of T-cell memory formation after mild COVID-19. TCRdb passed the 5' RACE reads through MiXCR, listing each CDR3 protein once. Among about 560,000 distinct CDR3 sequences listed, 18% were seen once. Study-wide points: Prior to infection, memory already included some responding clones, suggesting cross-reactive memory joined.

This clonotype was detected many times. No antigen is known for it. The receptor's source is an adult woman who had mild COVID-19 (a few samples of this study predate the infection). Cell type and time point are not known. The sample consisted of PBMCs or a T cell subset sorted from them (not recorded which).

The CDR3 DNA is TGTGCCACCAGCAGGATAGCGGGTACGCAGTATTTT. It translates to CATSRIAGTQYF. The chain joins TRBV15 to TRBJ2-3; 7 positions agree with TRBD2. CDR1 LNHNV and CDR2 YYDKDF come from the germline V gene (reference sequence). The CDR3 has 12 amino acids. Trimming cost V 3 bases and J 8 bases; bases outside gene matches: 2.